These 12 T cell receptor beta chains share one sample of origin, sequenced in a study of blood T cells in healthy people across ages. Combining a sample-barcoded 5' primer with a J-beta primer mix, a second PCR ran for roughly 7 to 11 cycles. TCRdb fed the 5' RACE reads into MiXCR, producing one record per CDR3 protein. The sample yields around 1,500,000 distinct CDR3 sequences, 25% to 30% seen once. The sequencing sample was made of blood. The receptors come from a woman aged 25 to 39 in good health.

This clonotype turned up a few times. J is TRBJ1-3 and V is TRBV7-9; D is undetermined. The CDR3 is 12 amino acids. Germline CDR1 reads SEHNR; CDR2 reads FQNEAQ (reference sequence). V was cut by 6 bases and J by 1 base, with 4 bases left in between. The CDR3 DNA is TGTGCCAGCAGGTCTTCTGGAAACACCATATATTTT. Translation gives CASRSSGNTIYF. Supplemented by reference TRBV7-9 and TRBJ1-3, the full variable domain reads DTGVSQNPRHKITKRGQNVTFRCDPISEHNRLYWYRQTLGQGPEFLTYFQNEAQLEKSRLLSDRFSAERPKGSFSTLEIQRTEQGDSAMYLCASRSSGNTIYFGEGSWLTVV.

The chain links TRBV7-9 to TRBJ1-5; D gene ambiguous. The CDR3 length is 14 residues. Trimming stripped 5 bases from V and 7 bases from J, with 15 bases between. Germline CDR1 is SEHNR and CDR2 is FQNEAQ (reference sequence). Here the CDR3 reads CASSQGLRGQPQHF. CDR3 bases: TGTGCCAGCAGCCAAGGCTTGAGAGGCCAGCCCCAGCATTTT.

The sample holds a few counts of this clonotype. One end of the junction does not line up with germline, which may come from a read error. CDR3 in amino acids: CATSGARNRPQHF. The CDR3 bases are TGTGCCACCAGCGGAGCCCGTAATCGGCCCCAGCATTTT. This chain joins TRBV15 and TRBJ1-5; D is undetermined. The length of the CDR3 is 13 residues. Germline CDR1 reads LNHNV; CDR2 reads YYDKDF (reference sequence).

The CDR3 loop reads CASSPTTGPSEAFF. As DNA, the CDR3 is TGTGCCAGCTCACCGACGACAGGACCTTCTGAAGCTTTCTTT. The chain recombines TRBV18 with TRBJ1-1; the D gene is possibly TRBD1 (6 bases). V shed 3 bases and J shed 6 bases, with 14 bases lying between them. The germline CDR1 and CDR2 sequences are KGHSH and LQKENI. The CDR3 is 14 residues long.

The chain links TRBV24-1 to TRBJ1-2; the D gene is possibly TRBD1 (5 bases). CDR1 and CDR2 from the germline V gene are KGHDR and SFDVKD. The V and J ends lost 1 base and 4 bases respectively, with 12 bases between them. CDR3 length: 15 residues. CDR3 loop: CATSDFRQGGYGYTF. The CDR3 DNA reads as TGTGCCACCAGTGATTTCAGGCAGGGAGGCTATGGCTACACCTTC.

The chain carries TRBV7-2 and TRBJ1-1, with D maybe TRBD1 (5 bases). This CDR3 is 15 amino acids long. The V and J ends lost 4 bases and 5 bases respectively, with 17 bases between them. Germline CDR1 reads SGHTA; CDR2 reads FQGNSA. In DNA form, the CDR3 reads TGTGCCAGCAGCTCCCGCCTGAGGGAGGGGACTGAAGCTTTCTTT. Its protein product is CASSSRLREGTEAFF.

This clonotype showed up many times. This chain joins TRBV20-1 and TRBJ2-7; a weak D match, TRBD1 (7 bases). V shed 3 bases and J shed 5 bases, with 11 bases lying between them. CDR3 length: 12 amino acids. Germline values: CDR1 DFQATT, CDR2 SNEGSKA (reference sequence). The CDR3 nucleotides read TGCAGTGCTAGGGAGGGGGCGGACGAGCAGTACTTC. Translated: CSAREGADEQYF.

Ten or more counts support this clonotype. The rearrangement links TRBV24-1 to TRBJ2-7; a possible D gene is TRBD2 (5 bases). Germline CDR1 is KGHDR and CDR2 is SFDVKD. This CDR3 has 11 amino acids. V gave up 7 bases and J gave up 5 bases, with 8 bases separating them. DNA of the CDR3: TGTGCCACCAGCCTCGGGGACGAGCAGTACTTC. This translates into CATSLGDEQYF.

The J gene is TRBJ2-7, the V gene TRBV28; the D call may be TRBD1 or TRBD2 (5 bases each). Trimming shortened V by 6 bases and J by 4 bases, and 22 bases separated the two germline ends. Germline values: CDR1 MDHEN, CDR2 SYDVKM. The CDR3 has 16 residues. CDR3 DNA: TGTGCCAGCAGCACTCAGAGGGCAGGGAGAATGTACGAGCAGTACTTC. This translates into CASSTQRAGRMYEQYF.

The genes are TRBV6-2 or TRBV6-3 and TRBJ2-4, with TRBD2 matching 10 bases. The CDR3 length is 17 residues. The germline CDR1 and CDR2 sequences are MNHEY and SVGEGT. The V segment lost 0 bases and the J segment 0 bases; nucleotides outside the gene matches: 2. CDR3 in DNA: TGTGCCAGCAGTTACTCGCCTAGCGGGAGAGCCAAAAACATTCAGTACTTC. This encodes CASSYSPSGRAKNIQYF.

This clonotype was seen only a few times. The V gene is TRBV9, the J gene TRBJ2-3, with TRBD2 matching over 8 bases. The CDR3 loop spans 16 amino acids. Germline CDR1 is SGDLS and CDR2 is YYNGEE. Germline trimming cut 0 bases from V and 4 bases from J; bases unmatched to any gene: 7. The CDR3 DNA sequence: TGTGCCAGCAGCGTAGCTTCGGGGGGGCTTGCAGATACGCAGTATTTT. Translated: CASSVASGGLADTQYF.

This clonotype was found a few times. V usage is TRBV10-1 and J usage is TRBJ2-1; the match to TRBD1 covers 9 bases. V lost 2 bases to trimming and J lost 9 bases; unmatched junction nucleotides: 8. The CDR3 runs to 15 residues. Germline loops: CDR1 WNHNN, CDR2 SYGVQD (reference sequence). The CDR3 DNA sequence: TGCGCCAGCAGTGAGCTGGGACAGGGACTCACTGAGCAGTTCTTC. It encodes CASSELGQGLTEQFF.